These 6 T cell receptor beta chains were all obtained from the same sample, sequenced in a study of shared clonotypes between healthy human individuals. Using immunoSEQ multiplex PCR, the repertoire was profiled, and TCRdb retains in-frame clones only, with some absent. The sample carries roughly 770,000 clones, about 97% recorded once. CD8 cells classed as naive were CD45RO-negative and positively selected for CCR7, excluding terminally differentiated effector memory CD45RA+ cells. Specimen: naive CD8+ T cells sorted from blood. Source of these receptors: a man aged 25-45 years in good health.

The genes are TRBV29-1 and TRBJ2-1, with 9 bases fitting TRBD1. Trimming removed 0 bases from V and 6 bases from J; junction bases left unmatched: 6. This CDR3 is built from 15 residues. CDR1 is SQVTM, CDR2 ANQGSEA, per germline. This CDR3 is CSVEEFGDRANEQFF. In DNA form, the CDR3 reads TGCAGCGTTGAAGAGTTTGGGGACAGGGCCAATGAGCAGTTCTTC.

This sequence joins TRBV6-5 and TRBJ2-7, with D tentatively TRBD1 or TRBD2 (6 bases each). Germline CDR1 and CDR2: MNHEY and SVGAGI. This CDR3 region has 15 residues. V was shortened by 5 bases and J by 5 bases, with 19 bases between the two germline ends. CDR3 in amino acids: CASSQTGAQRDEQYF. Written as DNA, the CDR3 is TGTGCCAGCAGTCAGACAGGTGCGCAGCGGGACGAGCAGTACTTC.

The rearrangement links TRBV27 to TRBJ1-4; tentative D call: TRBD1 (5 bases). V was trimmed by 6 bases and J by 8 bases, leaving 22 bases between them. The CDR3 loop spans 16 amino acids. CDR1 and CDR2 (germline): MNHEY, SMNVEV (reference sequence). The CDR3 spells CASSQNAAGPGEKLFF. The CDR3 nucleotides are TGTGCCAGCAGCCAAAACGCGGCAGGGCCAGGGGAAAAACTGTTTTTT.

The chain uses TRBV27 and TRBJ2-3; D is ambiguous. Germline lookup yields CDR1 MNHEY and CDR2 SMNVEV (reference sequence). This CDR3 has 14 amino acids. V lost 6 bases to trimming and J lost 2 bases, with 12 bases between them. The CDR3 loop reads CASSPFQATDTQYF. For the CDR3, the DNA is TGTGCCAGCAGCCCCTTTCAAGCCACAGATACGCAGTATTTT.

The J gene is TRBJ1-1, the V gene TRBV28; D unresolved. V dropped 5 bases and J dropped 1 base, with 14 bases sitting between them. The CDR3 is 15 residues long. The germline V gene encodes CDR1 MDHEN and CDR2 SYDVKM. CDR3 DNA: TGTGCCAGCAGTCCCCTCGTCACTAAGAACACTGAAGCTTTCTTT. Residues: CASSPLVTKNTEAFF.

The V call is TRBV19, the J call TRBJ1-1; 9 bases line up with TRBD1. The CDR3 covers 13 residues. Germline CDR1 and CDR2: LNHDA and SQIVND (reference sequence). V was clipped by 7 bases and J by 4 bases; unmatched bases: 4. Here the CDR3 reads CASNTGGVTEAFF. CDR3 in DNA: TGTGCCAGTAACACAGGGGGCGTCACTGAAGCTTTCTTT.